The 32 T cell receptor beta chains below come from one sample, sequenced in a study of blood T cells in healthy people across ages. A sample-barcoded 5' primer and a J-beta primer mix were used in a second PCR of roughly 6 to 11 cycles. Each CDR3 protein is one row after TCRdb ran MiXCR on the 5' RACE reads. The table has hundreds of thousands of distinct CDR3 sequences, 45% to 60% seen once. Sequencing was done on a sample of blood. The receptors shown here come from a woman older than 75 in good health.

The chain uses TRBV11-2 and TRBJ2-5, with D perhaps matching TRBD1 (6 bases). This CDR3 comprises 13 residues. Trimming shortened V by 8 bases and J by 11 bases, and 21 bases separated the two germline ends. The germline V gene has CDR1 SGHAT and CDR2 FQNNGV. CDR3 sequence: CASFRVGDNEQYF. The CDR3 DNA sequence: TGTGCCAGCTTCAGGGTGGGGGACAATGAGCAGTACTTC.

V gene TRBV20-1 combines with J gene TRBJ2-3, with D perhaps TRBD2 (5 bases). Trimming pared 3 bases from V and 3 bases from J, leaving 13 bases between. This CDR3 has 14 residues. Looked up from germline, CDR1 is DFQATT and CDR2 is SNEGSKA (reference sequence). CDR3: CSASEGMGTDTQYF. Written as DNA, the CDR3 is TGCAGTGCTAGTGAGGGTATGGGAACAGATACGCAGTATTTT.

Concerning this clonotype itself: One end of the junction fails to match germline, which may point to a read error. J is TRBJ2-3 and V is TRBV5-1; tentatively, D is TRBD2 (6 bases). Germline-derived CDR1 and CDR2 are SGHRS and YFSETQ. The length of the CDR3 is 14 residues. CDR3 DNA: TGCGCCAGCAGTAGCCGACTGCCGGGGGATACGCTGTATTTT. Translated, it gives CASSSRLPGDTLYF.

In its sample, this clonotype was seen many times. The chain uses TRBV5-1 and TRBJ2-7; 7 nucleotides agree with TRBD1. The V gene's germline CDR1 is SGHRS and CDR2 YFSETQ. The trim removed 3 bases at V and 4 bases at J, leaving 7 bases unmatched. The CDR3 sequence is 14 residues long. The CDR3 DNA sequence: TGCGCCAGCAGCTCGGGACAGATCGATTACGAGCAGTACTTC. Its protein is CASSSGQIDYEQYF.

Only a few counts were recorded for this clonotype. The rearrangement uses TRBV5-1 and TRBJ2-2; no firm D call. This CDR3 is 14 amino acids long. Germline CDR1 reads SGHRS; CDR2 reads YFSETQ. V lost 4 bases and J lost 1, with 8 bases in between. The CDR3 region is CASSLRQNTGELFF. CDR3 in DNA: TGCGCCAGCAGCCTTAGACAGAACACCGGGGAGCTGTTTTTT. Variable domain in full (rest from reference TRBV5-1 and TRBJ2-2): KAGVTQTPRYLIKTRGQQVTLSCSPISGHRSVSWYQQTPGQGLQFLFEYFSETQRNKGNFPGRFSGRQFSNSRSEMNVSTLELGDSALYLCASSLRQNTGELFFGEGSRLTVL.

The chain has TRBV6-1 and TRBJ1-1; the D is unclear. The CDR3 extends over 13 amino acids. The ends were cut back, 8 bases at V and 4 bases at J, with 14 bases in the middle. Germline values: CDR1 MNHNS, CDR2 SASEGT. Written as DNA, the CDR3 is TGTGCCAGCTCCGATCGATGGGGCACTGAAGCTTTCTTT. This translates into CASSDRWGTEAFF.

The V and J genes are TRBV18 and TRBJ1-4, with TRBD1 as a possible D gene (5 bases). Per germline, CDR1 KGHSH and CDR2 LQKENI. Deletions cut 3 bases from V and 6 bases from J, with 14 bases between. There are 15 residues in the CDR3. The CDR3 here is CASSPQTENDEKLFF. The CDR3 DNA follows: TGTGCCAGCTCACCGCAGACAGAAAATGATGAAAAACTGTTTTTT.

V usage is TRBV2 and J usage is TRBJ2-1; D remains ambiguous. Trimming left V 7 bases short and J 5 bases short, with 12 bases between. Germline CDR1 is SNHLY and CDR2 is FYNNEI. CDR3 size: 13 residues. In DNA form, the CDR3 reads TGTGCCAGCACTCTAGGGTTGAACAATGAGCAGTTCTTC. This encodes CASTLGLNNEQFF.

With respect to this clonotype: A single base separates this from a much larger clone, so it may be a read error. This chain joins TRBV5-1 and TRBJ2-1; no clear D. Germline V gene lookup returns CDR1 SGHRS and CDR2 YFSETQ. The length of the CDR3 is 14 residues. V lost 0 bases, J lost 10 bases, and 14 bases lay in between. Here the CDR3 reads CASSLADGSYEQFF. Here the CDR3 DNA reads TGCGCCAGCAGCTTGGCTGACGGGTCCTACGAGCAGTTCTTC.

This chain connects TRBV5-6 to TRBJ2-5; perhaps TRBD1 as D (6 bases). The CDR3 spans 15 residues. Germline V gene lookup returns CDR1 SGHDT and CDR2 YYEEEE. V lost 1 base, J lost 4 bases, and 14 bases lay in between. CDR3 bases: TGTGCCAGCAGCTTGAATCCCAGGGGAGCAGAGACCCAGTACTTC. Translated, it gives CASSLNPRGAETQYF.

The V gene is TRBV7-2, the J gene TRBJ1-2, with D maybe TRBD1 (5 bases). V dropped 5 bases and J dropped 6 bases, with 10 bases sitting between them. The CDR3 length is 12 residues. Germline V gene sequence: CDR1 SGHTA, CDR2 FQGNSA. CDR3 sequence (DNA): TGTGCCAGCAGCCCGCAGACAGATGGCTACACCTTC. Translated, it gives CASSPQTDGYTF.

This clonotype appeared many times. The genes are TRBV3-1 and TRBJ2-1; perhaps TRBD1 as D (6 bases). The CDR3 covers 15 residues. Trimming pared 2 bases from V and 1 base from J, leaving 9 bases between. The germline V gene has CDR1 LGHDT and CDR2 YNNKEL (reference sequence). The CDR3 loop is CASSQPDRSYNEQFF. The CDR3 DNA reads TGTGCCAGCAGCCAACCAGACAGGTCCTACAATGAGCAGTTCTTC.

In its sample, this clonotype was seen a few times. This rearrangement joins TRBV29-1 to TRBJ1-2; D is unresolved. Germline V gene lookup returns CDR1 SQVTM and CDR2 ANQGSEA. The CDR3 totals 13 residues. V was clipped by 6 bases and J by 4 bases, with 15 bases between them. The CDR3 DNA sequence: TGCAGCGTGGAGCGGGTTGAGAGCTATGGCTACACCTTC. Residues: CSVERVESYGYTF.

This clonotype was seen many times. This may arise from a read error, as a much more abundant clone is one base away. The CDR3 protein is CASSGDRSTDTQYF. The DNA for the CDR3 is TGTGCCAGCAGTGGGGACAGAAGCACAGATACGCAGTATTTT. V gene TRBV6-5 combines with J gene TRBJ2-3, with 7 bases identical to TRBD1. V shed 5 bases, J shed 0 bases, and the junction held 2 bases outside the gene matches. The CDR3 has 14 residues. Germline-derived CDR1 and CDR2 are MNHEY and SVGAGI.

The chain is built from TRBV9 and TRBJ2-3; D gene ambiguous. CDR1 and CDR2 (germline): SGDLS, YYNGEE. V was clipped by 3 bases and J by 5 bases, with 16 bases between them. This CDR3 has 15 residues. CDR3 DNA: TGTGCCAGCAGCGCCTATTGGAACCGACTAGATACGCAGTATTTT. Protein sequence: CASSAYWNRLDTQYF.

This sequence joins TRBV3-1 and TRBJ2-7; possibly TRBD1 or TRBD2 for D (5 bases each). The V end was cut by 0 bases, the J end by 2 bases, with 8 bases between. Germline assignment: CDR1 LGHDT and CDR2 YNNKEL (reference sequence). There are 14 residues in the CDR3. This chain's CDR3 is CASSQDRDPYEQYF. DNA for the CDR3: TGTGCCAGCAGCCAAGACCGGGACCCCTACGAGCAGTACTTC.

This clonotype was seen ten or more times. The V call is TRBV6-6, the J call TRBJ1-5; 8 nucleotides align to TRBD1. Germline V gives CDR1 MNHNY, CDR2 SVGAGI (reference sequence). V gave up 7 bases and J gave up 7 bases; unmatched junction bases: 9. This CDR3 has 14 residues. The CDR3 region has the DNA TGTGCCAGCACCTTCGGGACAGGTTCCCAGCCCCAGCATTTT. The encoded protein is CASTFGTGSQPQHF.

This sequence joins TRBV29-1 and TRBJ2-3; TRBD1 aligns across 7 bases. The CDR3 contains 13 residues. Trimming removed 7 bases from V and 4 bases from J; junction bases left unmatched: 8. Per germline, CDR1 SQVTM and CDR2 ANQGSEA. In nucleotides, the CDR3 is TGCAGCGGATCGACAGGGAGAGCAGATACGCAGTATTTT. This sequence encodes CSGSTGRADTQYF.

The V gene is TRBV3-1, the J gene TRBJ2-5; D gene ambiguous. Germline CDR1 and CDR2: LGHDT and YNNKEL (reference sequence). The CDR3 spans 13 residues. The V gene lost 4 bases and the J gene lost 13 bases, with 19 bases spanning the gap. CDR3 protein: CASSRTVNNERYF. The CDR3 bases are TGTGCCAGCAGCCGGACGGTTAACAATGAGCGGTACTTC.

Note on this clonotype: A much larger clone lies one base from this, so it may be a read error. The CDR3 region is CASTITTGDSDEQFF. CDR3 coding DNA: TGTGCCAGCACCATCACGACAGGAGACTCCGATGAGCAGTTCTTC. The gene calls are TRBV25-1 and TRBJ2-1; tentatively, D is TRBD1 (6 bases). Trimming shortened V by 7 bases and J by 8 bases, and 21 bases separated the two germline ends. Per germline, CDR1 MGHDK and CDR2 SYGVNS. CDR3 length: 15 residues.

The rearrangement joins TRBV21-1 to TRBJ2-3. TRBV21-1 is reported as a pseudogene. The CDR3 spans 17 residues. In DNA, the CDR3 is TGTGCCAGCAGCACATCAGGACCTTCTGCTGACACAGATACGCAGTATTTT. This sequence encodes CASSTSGPSADTDTQYF.

There are many counts of this clonotype. V and J are TRBV6-5 and TRBJ2-4; 7 bases are a match to TRBD2. J was trimmed by 9 bases and V by 5 bases; bases with no gene match: 4. The CDR3 has 12 amino acids. Germline V lookup: CDR1 MNHEY, CDR2 SVGAGI. The CDR3 DNA reads as TGTGCCAGCAGTAATGGACTAGGCATTCAGTACTTC. Translated, it gives CASSNGLGIQYF.

This clonotype was seen more than once but under ten times. This chain connects TRBV20-1 to TRBJ1-1; maybe TRBD1 (5 bases). V was clipped by 2 bases and J by 11 bases, with 15 bases between them. CDR3 length: 12 residues. CDR1 is DFQATT, CDR2 SNEGSKA, per germline (reference sequence). CDR3: CSARSPGGVAFF. The CDR3 coding sequence is TGCAGTGCTAGATCTCCTGGGGGTGTGGCTTTCTTT.

Points on this clonotype: This may stem from a read error, because a much larger clone lies one nucleotide away. The chain recombines TRBV20-1 with TRBJ2-1, with D maybe TRBD1 (5 bases). Judging by the DNA end, TRBJ2-7 fits better; the J call may be wrong. CDR1 is DFQATT, CDR2 SNEGSKA, per germline (reference sequence). This CDR3 has 14 amino acids. The CDR3 DNA reads as TGCAGTGCTAGAGCCCCCCTGACAGTCAATGAGCAGTACTTC. Translation: CSARAPLTVNEQYF.

The chain is built from TRBV3-1 and TRBJ2-3, with TRBD2 as a possible D gene (5 bases). The CDR3 length is 18 residues. The V end lost 4 bases, the J end lost 1 base, and 21 bases lay between the germline ends. Germline V gene sequence: CDR1 LGHDT, CDR2 YNNKEL (reference sequence). The CDR3 nucleotides read TGTGCCAGCAGCCCCACGGCAGTGGGAGTCATCCGCACAGATACGCAGTATTTT. The encoded protein is CASSPTAVGVIRTDTQYF.

This clonotype was found many times. V is TRBV9 and J is TRBJ2-6; possible D gene TRBD1, 6 bases. The CDR3 spans 16 residues. Per the germline V gene, CDR1 is SGDLS and CDR2 is YYNGEE. Trimming removed 4 bases from V and 0 bases from J, with 11 bases in between. The CDR3 here is CASSTGHNSGANVLTF. In DNA, the CDR3 is TGTGCCAGCAGCACGGGACACAACTCTGGGGCCAACGTCCTGACTTTC.

Concerning this clonotype: The junction departs from germline at one end; a sequencing error may be responsible. The rearrangement joins TRBV27 to TRBJ2-1; tentative D call: TRBD2 (6 bases). This CDR3 comprises 15 residues. Germline V gene sequence: CDR1 MNHEY, CDR2 SMNVEV (reference sequence). The CDR3 DNA sequence: TGTGCCAGCAGTGTAGCGGACACAATTAAGAATGGGCAGTTCTTC. This sequence encodes CASSVADTIKNGQFF.

The V and J genes are TRBV7-3 and TRBJ2-2; D is possibly TRBD2 (5 bases). Germline lookup yields CDR1 SGHTA and CDR2 FQGTGA. The CDR3 totals 14 residues. Deletions cut 2 bases from V and 6 bases from J, with 10 bases between. As DNA, the CDR3 is TGTGCCAGCAGCTTATACGGAGGCCCCGGGGAGCTGTTTTTT. Translating gives CASSLYGGPGELFF.

This rearrangement joins TRBV5-6 to TRBJ1-4; no clear D. The CDR3 length is 15 residues. V was pared by 2 bases and J by 5 bases, with 13 bases between. Germline-derived CDR1 and CDR2 are SGHDT and YYEEEE. CDR3 sequence reads: CASSFWTLGNEKLFF. The CDR3 DNA follows: TGTGCCAGCAGCTTTTGGACCCTGGGGAATGAAAAACTGTTTTTT.

The V and J genes are TRBV29-1 and TRBJ2-1, with D perhaps matching TRBD1 (5 bases). The CDR3 is 14 amino acids. The V end lost 6 bases, the J end lost 0 bases, and 12 bases lay between the germline ends. The germline V gene encodes CDR1 SQVTM and CDR2 ANQGSEA. CDR3 loop: CSVTDRSSYNEQFF. CDR3 DNA: TGCAGCGTGACAGACCGTAGCTCCTACAATGAGCAGTTCTTC.

Written as DNA, the CDR3 is TGTGCCAGTAGAAATTTGCCGGGGGGGGTAGATACGCAGTATTTT. This codes for CASRNLPGGVDTQYF. The chain joins TRBV6-6 to TRBJ2-3, with 8 nucleotides matching TRBD2. This CDR3 comprises 15 residues. The V and J ends lost 9 bases and 5 bases, in that order; junction bases with no gene match: 13. The germline CDR1 and CDR2 sequences are MNHNY and SVGAGI (reference sequence).

This clonotype was counted ten times or more. The chain couples TRBV6-6 to TRBJ1-5, with D uncertain. The CDR3 consists of 13 residues. CDR1 is MNHNY, CDR2 SVGAGI, per germline (reference sequence). V was shortened by 10 bases and J by 2 bases, with 12 bases between the two germline ends. CDR3 protein: CATNPGGNQPQHF. DNA for the CDR3: TGTGCCACGAACCCTGGGGGCAATCAGCCCCAGCATTTT.